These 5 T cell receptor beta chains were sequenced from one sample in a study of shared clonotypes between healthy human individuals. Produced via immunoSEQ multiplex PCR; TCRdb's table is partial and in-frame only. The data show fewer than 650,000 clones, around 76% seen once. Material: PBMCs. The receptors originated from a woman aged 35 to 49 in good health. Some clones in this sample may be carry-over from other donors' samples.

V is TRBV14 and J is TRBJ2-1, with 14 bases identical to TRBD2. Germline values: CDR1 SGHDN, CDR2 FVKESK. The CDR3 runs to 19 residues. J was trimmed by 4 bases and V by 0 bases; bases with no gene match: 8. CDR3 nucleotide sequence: TGTGCCAGCAGCCAAGAAGGAGGGACTAGCGGGAGCGCGTACAATGAGCAGTTCTTC. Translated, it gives CASSQEGGTSGSAYNEQFF.

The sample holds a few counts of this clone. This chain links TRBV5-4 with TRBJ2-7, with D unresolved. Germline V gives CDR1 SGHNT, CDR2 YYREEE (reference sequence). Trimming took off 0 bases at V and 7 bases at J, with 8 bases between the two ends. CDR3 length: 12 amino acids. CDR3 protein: CASSLDSREQYF. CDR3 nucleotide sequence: TGTGCCAGCAGCTTGGATTCGCGGGAGCAGTACTTC.

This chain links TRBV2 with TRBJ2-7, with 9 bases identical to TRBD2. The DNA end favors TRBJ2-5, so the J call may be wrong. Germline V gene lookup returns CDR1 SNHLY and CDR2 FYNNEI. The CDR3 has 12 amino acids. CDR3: CASSEGLATQYF. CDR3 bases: TGTGCCAGCAGTGAGGGACTAGCGACCCAGTACTTC.

The DNA of the CDR3 is TGTGCCAGCAGCGTAGGGGGCCACACTGAAGCTTTCTTT. As protein: CASSVGGHTEAFF. This chain joins TRBV9 and TRBJ1-1; maybe TRBD1 (5 bases). The CDR3 has 13 residues. Per germline, CDR1 SGDLS and CDR2 YYNGEE. Trimming shortened V by 0 bases and J by 3 bases, and 6 bases separated the two germline ends.

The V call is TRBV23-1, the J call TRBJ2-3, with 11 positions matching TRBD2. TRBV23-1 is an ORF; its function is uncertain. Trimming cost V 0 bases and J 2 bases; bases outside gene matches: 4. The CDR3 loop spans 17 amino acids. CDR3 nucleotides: TGCGCCAGCAGTCAATCCGGACTAGCGGGCCACACAGATACGCAGTATTTT. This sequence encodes CASSQSGLAGHTDTQYF.